What follows are 15 T cell receptor beta chains derived from one specimen sequenced in a study of sequential checkpoint blockade in melanoma. Profiling relied on immunoSEQ multiplex PCR, and the TCRdb table lists in-frame clones only, not all of them. The data hold roughly 20,000 clones, with around 75% observed a single time. The treatment: randomized to nivolumab then ipilimumab (arm A) or the reverse (arm B). Source: CD8+ T cells sorted from blood (inferred from file names), taken from a patient given nivolumab and ipilimumab in sequence. Source of these receptors: a human donor with melanoma.

The chain links TRBV27 to TRBJ1-1; TRBD1 is a possible D gene (6 bases). Trimming pared 2 bases from V and 8 bases from J, leaving 9 bases between. This CDR3 is built from 12 residues. Germline assignment: CDR1 MNHEY and CDR2 SMNVEV (reference sequence). Written as DNA, the CDR3 is TGTGCCAGCAGTTTAGGGGGCAGGGAAGCTTTCTTT. This gives the protein CASSLGGREAFF.

This clone was found a few times. The genes are TRBV18 and TRBJ2-7; no definite D call. The CDR3 runs to 15 residues. V shed 6 bases and J shed 3 bases, with 18 bases lying between them. Per the germline V gene, CDR1 is KGHSH and CDR2 is LQKENI. The CDR3 reads CASSPFSRPDYEQYF. The CDR3 DNA follows: TGTGCCAGCTCCCCCTTTTCCAGGCCCGACTACGAGCAGTACTTC.

This chain joins TRBV5-6 and TRBJ2-7, with TRBD1 identical over 9 bases. Germline CDR1 is SGHDT and CDR2 is YYEEEE. Losses at the gene ends were 6 bases for V and 3 bases for J; bases not matched to a gene: 13. The CDR3 runs to 16 residues. The DNA of the CDR3 is TGTGCCAGCACCTTCTTCGGACAGGGGATATACTACGAGCAGTACTTC. Translating it yields CASTFFGQGIYYEQYF.

This clone was recorded a few times. The CDR3 sequence: CASSIGTGGESPLHF. The CDR3 DNA reads as TGTGCCAGCAGCATCGGGACAGGGGGCGAGTCACCCCTCCACTTT. This chain uses TRBV28 with TRBJ1-6; 12 bases line up with TRBD1. CDR1 is MDHEN, CDR2 SYDVKM, per germline. The CDR3 is 15 amino acids. V was clipped by 6 bases and J by 10 bases; unmatched bases: 7.

The rearrangement joins TRBV19 to TRBJ1-5; 8 nucleotides match TRBD1. The CDR3 is 15 residues long. With V trimmed by 0 bases and J by 7 bases, 5 bases remained unmatched. Looked up from germline, CDR1 is LNHDA and CDR2 is SQIVND (reference sequence). This CDR3 is CASSIDDRGIQPQHF. Written as DNA, the CDR3 is TGTGCCAGTAGTATAGATGACAGGGGAATACAGCCCCAGCATTTT.

As regards this clone: The junction differs from germline at one of its ends, possibly a read error. The rearrangement joins TRBV7-7 to TRBJ2-7; the D gene is possibly TRBD1 (5 bases). CDR1 and CDR2 (germline): SSHAT, FNYEAQ (reference sequence). The CDR3 loop spans 14 amino acids. For the CDR3, the DNA is TGTGCTAGCAGCCAGGGCCTGGGTAAATACGAGCAGTACTTC. It specifies CASSQGLGKYEQYF.

V is TRBV2 and J is TRBJ1-5; D might be TRBD1 (5 bases). The CDR3 is made up of 14 amino acids. The germline V gene has CDR1 SNHLY and CDR2 FYNNEI. The V and J ends lost 4 bases and 7 bases respectively, with 14 bases between them. The CDR3 DNA reads TGTGCCAGCAGTGTAGGTGGGGCGAACCAGCCCCAGCATTTT. Amino acid sequence: CASSVGGANQPQHF.

The J gene is TRBJ2-7, the V gene TRBV6-6; TRBD2 might be the D (5 bases). Germline V lookup: CDR1 MNHNY, CDR2 SVGAGI (reference sequence). CDR3 length: 13 residues. The V end was cut by 2 bases, the J end by 2 bases, with 7 bases between. The CDR3 DNA reads as TGTGCCAGCAGTTACAGCGGAACCTACGAGCAGTACTTC. It is translated as CASSYSGTYEQYF.

The J gene is TRBJ2-5, the V gene TRBV7-9; TRBD2 matches 8 bases. The DNA end is a closer match to TRBJ2-7, so the J assignment may be wrong. The CDR3 covers 12 residues. CDR1 and CDR2 from the germline V gene are SEHNR and FQNEAQ (reference sequence). CDR3 coding DNA: TGTGCCAGCAGCTCGACTAGCGTCGAGCAGTACTTC. Translation gives CASSSTSVEQYF.

V gene TRBV6-5 combines with J gene TRBJ1-2, with TRBD1 as a possible D gene (6 bases). The CDR3 contains 14 residues. The V gene's germline CDR1 is MNHEY and CDR2 SVGAGI. Trimming left V 5 bases short and J 0 bases short, with 10 bases between. The CDR3 sequence: CASSTGTPNYGYTF. CDR3 nucleotide sequence: TGTGCCAGCAGTACCGGGACACCTAACTATGGCTACACCTTC.

This chain connects TRBV27 to TRBJ1-5, with 7 bases matching TRBD1. With 5 bases clipped from V and 6 bases from J, the junction kept 4 bases outside the gene matches. The CDR3 spans 13 residues. Germline V gene lookup returns CDR1 MNHEY and CDR2 SMNVEV (reference sequence). The CDR3 region has the DNA TGTGCCAGCAGTACCGGGACAGCTCAGCCCCAGCATTTT. This encodes CASSTGTAQPQHF.

J is TRBJ1-4 and V is TRBV28; D gene unclear. Germline CDR1 and CDR2: MDHEN and SYDVKM. The CDR3 length is 14 residues. V lost 6 bases, J lost 7 bases, and 15 bases lay in between. CDR3 sequence (DNA): TGTGCCAGCAGCATACCATTCAACGGTGAAAAACTGTTTTTT. This codes for CASSIPFNGEKLFF.

CDR3 sequence: CASSLVSSGGVEQYF. CDR3 bases: TGTGCCAGCAGCTTAGTTAGTAGCGGAGGCGTCGAGCAGTACTTC. The chain uses TRBV7-8 and TRBJ2-7; the D gene is possibly TRBD2 (6 bases). Between the trimmed V and J ends, which lost 1 base and 6 bases, there was a span of 16 bases. Germline-derived CDR1 and CDR2 are SGHVS and FQNEAQ. The CDR3 is 15 amino acids.

This chain links TRBV7-8 with TRBJ1-2; TRBD1 aligns across 7 bases. V lost 5 bases and J lost 7; bases outside the gene matches: 10. Germline V gene data show CDR1 as SGHVS and CDR2 as FQNEAQ. The CDR3 extends over 14 amino acids. The CDR3 sequence: CASSHLTGFLGYTF. The CDR3 nucleotides are TGTGCCAGCAGCCACCTGACAGGGTTCCTTGGCTACACCTTC. Complete variable domain (other parts from reference TRBV7-8 and TRBJ1-2): GAGVSQSPRYKVAKRGQDVALRCDPISGHVSLFWYQQALGQGPEFLTYFQNEAQLDKSGLPSDRFFAERPEGSVSTLKIQRTQQEDSAVYLCASSHLTGFLGYTFGSGTRLTVV.

V is TRBV30 and J is TRBJ1-5; 9 bases are shared with TRBD1. The CDR3 contains 14 residues. With V trimmed by 2 bases and J by 3 bases, 2 bases remained unmatched. The V gene's germline CDR1 is GTSNPN and CDR2 SVGIG (reference sequence). For the CDR3, the DNA is TGTGCCTGGAGTAGACAGGGGGTCAATCAGCCCCAGCATTTT. This translates into CAWSRQGVNQPQHF.